This T cell receptor (beta chain) comes out of a study of radiotherapy plus CTLA-4 blockade in lung cancer. In the study overall: Disease control was present in roughly 29% of patients, and objective responses in about 18%.

As concerns this clone: Its cognate antigen is unknown.

Clones were sequenced by immunoSEQ multiplex PCR, and TCRdb holds only the in-frame ones, with some missing. The table lists tens of thousands of clones, around 70% of them singletons, with approximately 5% in the top ten. General observations from the study: Early clonal dynamics of blood T cells, together with interferon-beta, were reported as the best response predictor. In blood, after radiotherapy plus ipilimumab, tumor-derived TCR clones expanded.

Participants had chemo-refractory metastatic non-small-cell lung cancer and were treated with focal radiation plus ipilimumab CTLA-4 blockade. The TCR was taken from a human donor with non-small cell lung cancer whose response to radiotherapy plus ipilimumab could not be evaluated. Sample: peripheral blood, taken from a patient treated with radiotherapy plus ipilimumab.

The CDR3 region is CSVIPGQGNTQYF. The CDR3, as DNA: TGCAGCGTTATTCCTGGACAGGGGAATACGCAGTATTTT. The chain combines TRBV29-1 with TRBJ2-3; 9 bases line up with TRBD1. Trimming cost V 5 bases and J 7 bases; bases outside gene matches: 7. The CDR3 is made up of 13 amino acids. Germline values: CDR1 SQVTM, CDR2 ANQGSEA.